Presented here are 26 T cell receptor beta chains from one specimen sequenced in a study of shared clonotypes between healthy human individuals. Method: immunoSEQ multiplex PCR; TCRdb's copy keeps in-frame clones and lacks some. The sample carries more than 2 million clones, roughly 95% recorded once. Naive CD8 cells lacked CD45RO and underwent positive selection for CCR7, leaving out terminally differentiated effector memory CD45RA+ cells. The sample taken for sequencing was naive CD8+ T cells from PBMCs. These TCRs come from a man aged 18-30 years in good health. Some clones in this sample may be carry-over from other donors' samples.

J is TRBJ2-7 and V is TRBV7-9, with D perhaps matching TRBD2 (6 bases). Trimming stripped 5 bases from V and 4 bases from J, with 15 bases between. The CDR3 covers 14 residues. CDR1 and CDR2 from the germline V gene are SEHNR and FQNEAQ (reference sequence). This CDR3 reads CASSPRSEGYEQYF. CDR3 sequence (DNA): TGTGCCAGCAGCCCAAGGTCGGAGGGATACGAGCAGTACTTC.

The V and J genes are TRBV5-4 and TRBJ2-3; 7 nucleotides line up with TRBD2. The CDR3 runs 14 residues. Per the germline V gene, CDR1 is SGHNT and CDR2 is YYREEE (reference sequence). V dropped 5 bases and J dropped 5; count of bases not matched to a gene: 8. In nucleotides, the CDR3 is TGTGCCAGCAGGACGGGAGGCTGGGGAGATACGCAGTATTTT. Translation gives CASRTGGWGDTQYF.

A remark on this clone: Within the sample, other DNA sequences also encode this same CDR3. The chain is built from TRBV15 and TRBJ2-1; D remains unclear. Germline CDR1 is LNHNV and CDR2 is YYDKDF (reference sequence). V dropped 5 bases and J dropped 3 bases, with 5 bases sitting between them. The length of the CDR3 is 12 residues. CDR3 nucleotides: TGTGCCACCAGCCGTGACTACAATGAGCAGTTCTTC. Translating it yields CATSRDYNEQFF.

The genes are TRBV9 and TRBJ2-5, with D tentatively TRBD1 or TRBD2 (5 bases each). V lost 1 base and J 1 base, leaving 14 bases between the germline ends. Per germline, CDR1 SGDLS and CDR2 YYNGEE. The CDR3 loop spans 16 amino acids. CDR3 residues: CASSVTGRRPQETQYF. CDR3 bases: TGTGCCAGCAGCGTAACGGGACGACGGCCCCAAGAGACCCAGTACTTC.

This chain uses TRBV4-1 with TRBJ1-2; 7 bases are shared with TRBD1. J was trimmed by 7 bases and V by 0 bases; bases with no gene match: 8. Germline CDR1 reads MGHRA; CDR2 reads YSYEKL. The CDR3 spans 15 residues. The CDR3 here is CASSQDMGRGSGYTF. The DNA for the CDR3 is TGCGCCAGCAGCCAAGATATGGGCAGGGGGAGTGGCTACACCTTC.

This clone has just a few counts. The chain is built from TRBV28 and TRBJ1-1; 9 bases map to TRBD1. CDR1 is MDHEN, CDR2 SYDVKM, per germline. J lost 0 bases, V lost 7 bases, and 3 bases had no gene match. This CDR3 spans 14 amino acids. DNA for the CDR3: TGTGCCAGCAAGGGACAGGGACTGAACACTGAAGCTTTCTTT. This encodes CASKGQGLNTEAFF.

The chain recombines TRBV7-2 with TRBJ1-5; TRBD1 is a possible D gene (5 bases). There are 14 residues in the CDR3. V was shortened by 4 bases and J by 8 bases, with 15 bases between the two germline ends. CDR1 SGHTA and CDR2 FQGNSA come from the germline V gene. The chain's CDR3 is CASSSWADNEPQHF. For the CDR3, the DNA is TGTGCCAGCAGCTCATGGGCGGACAACGAGCCCCAGCATTTT.

The rearrangement uses TRBV6-5 and TRBJ1-2; possibly TRBD1 for D (5 bases). The germline CDR1 and CDR2 sequences are MNHEY and SVGAGI. V dropped 4 bases and J dropped 3 bases, with 15 bases sitting between them. The CDR3 totals 15 residues. CDR3 DNA: TGTGCCAGCAGTTCGATCATCGACAGAGACTATGGCTACACCTTC. Its protein is CASSSIIDRDYGYTF.

V gene TRBV5-1 combines with J gene TRBJ1-1; unclear D gene. CDR3 length equals 17 residues. The germline V gene has CDR1 SGHRS and CDR2 YFSETQ. Trimming took off 5 bases at V and 3 bases at J, with 23 bases between the two ends. The CDR3 is CASSFWPSAEGDTEAFF. As DNA, the CDR3 is TGCGCCAGCAGTTTTTGGCCGTCAGCCGAGGGTGACACTGAAGCTTTCTTT.

Concerning this clone itself: At the DNA level, this CDR3 is encoded by other sequences in the same sample as well. The chain has TRBV5-1 and TRBJ2-7; the match to TRBD2 covers 9 bases. J gave up 2 bases and V 0 bases, and 3 bases lay outside the gene matches. There are 15 residues in the CDR3. CDR1 is SGHRS and CDR2 is YFSETQ in the germline V gene. The CDR3 loop is CASSLGLAGTYEQYF. The CDR3 nucleotides are TGCGCCAGCAGCTTGGGGCTAGCGGGAACCTACGAGCAGTACTTC. The full variable domain, its missing parts supplied by reference TRBV5-1 and TRBJ2-7, is KAGVTQTPRYLIKTRGQQVTLSCSPISGHRSVSWYQQTPGQGLQFLFEYFSETQRNKGNFPGRFSGRQFSNSRSEMNVSTLELGDSALYLCASSLGLAGTYEQYFGPGTRLTVT.

The CDR3 reads CASSVSLSDTQYF. DNA for the CDR3: TGTGCCAGCAGCGTTAGTCTGTCCGATACGCAGTATTTT. The chain couples TRBV9 to TRBJ2-3; D not resolved. Germline CDR1 SGDLS, CDR2 YYNGEE. This CDR3 contains 13 residues. V was shortened by 2 bases and J by 6 bases, with 10 bases between the two germline ends.

The chain has TRBV7-9 and TRBJ2-6; TRBD1 aligns across 7 bases. This CDR3 is built from 10 residues. In germline, CDR1 is SEHNR, CDR2 FQNEAQ (reference sequence). The CDR3 loop reads CGGQSNVLTF. Written as DNA, the CDR3 is TGTGGGGGACAGAGCAACGTCCTGACTTTC.

This clone was observed once. This chain uses TRBV5-1 with TRBJ2-7; maybe TRBD1 (6 bases). Germline V CDR1 and CDR2: SGHRS, YFSETQ. This CDR3 is 15 amino acids long. Between the trimmed V and J ends, which lost 0 bases and 5 bases, there was a span of 15 bases. The CDR3, as DNA: TGCGCCAGCAGCTTGGACAGGGATCCAATCGACGAGCAGTACTTC. Its protein is CASSLDRDPIDEQYF.

The chain joins TRBV7-2 to TRBJ2-7; D gene ambiguous. Trimming cost V 8 bases and J 0 bases, with 8 bases left between them. The CDR3 contains 12 residues. Germline lookup yields CDR1 SGHTA and CDR2 FQGNSA. The CDR3 DNA reads TGTGCCAGCCTCGACTTCTCCTACGAGCAGTACTTC. Protein sequence: CASLDFSYEQYF.

The gene calls are TRBV19 and TRBJ2-3; TRBD1 aligns across 8 bases. This CDR3 contains 15 residues. From germline, CDR1 is LNHDA and CDR2 SQIVND (reference sequence). The junction had 4 bases not matched to a gene; V was cut back by 3 bases and J by 2 bases. CDR3 nucleotide sequence: TGTGCCAGTAGTATGGACAGGGACCTCACAGATACGCAGTATTTT. This encodes CASSMDRDLTDTQYF.

V gene TRBV27 combines with J gene TRBJ2-4; no firm D call. V dropped 6 bases and J dropped 6 bases, with 15 bases sitting between them. The CDR3 has 14 amino acids. Germline V lookup: CDR1 MNHEY, CDR2 SMNVEV (reference sequence). The CDR3 reads CASSPGPSGNIQYF. The CDR3 bases are TGTGCCAGCAGCCCCGGTCCCTCGGGAAACATTCAGTACTTC.

This chain links TRBV15 with TRBJ2-1; D gene uncertain. This CDR3 spans 13 amino acids. The germline V gene has CDR1 LNHNV and CDR2 YYDKDF (reference sequence). The ends were cut back, 0 bases at V and 9 bases at J, with 9 bases in the middle. The CDR3 region has the DNA TGTGCCACCAGCAGAGATGGGGTCGCTGAGCAGTTCTTC. Translated, it gives CATSRDGVAEQFF. The variable domain in full, with the rest retrieved from reference TRBV15 and TRBJ2-1, is DAMVIQNPRYQVTQFGKPVTLSCSQTLNHNVMYWYQQKSSQAPKLLFHYYDKDFNNEADTPDNFQSRRPNTSFCFLDIRSPGLGDTAMYLCATSRDGVAEQFFGPGTRLTVL.

The rearrangement joins TRBV7-9 to TRBJ2-5; TRBD2 aligns across 8 bases. The germline V gene encodes CDR1 SEHNR and CDR2 FQNEAQ (reference sequence). The length of the CDR3 is 14 residues. V trimming: 6 bases; J trimming: 0 bases; junction bases outside the gene matches: 3. CDR3 nucleotide sequence: TGTGCCAGCAGGAGCGGGAGTAACCAAGAGACCCAGTACTTC. It is translated as CASRSGSNQETQYF. The full variable domain, completed using reference TRBV7-9 and TRBJ2-5, is DTGVSQNPRHKITKRGQNVTFRCDPISEHNRLYWYRQTLGQGPEFLTYFQNEAQLEKSRLLSDRFSAERPKGSFSTLEIQRTEQGDSAMYLCASRSGSNQETQYFGPGTRLLVL.

The genes are TRBV10-3 and TRBJ2-7; 11 nucleotides line up with TRBD1. The CDR3 is 12 residues long. V lost 10 bases, J lost 5 bases, and 4 bases stayed unmatched. Germline CDR1 and CDR2: ENHRY and SYGVKD. This chain's CDR3 is CATGQGANEQYF. DNA for the CDR3: TGTGCCACCGGACAGGGGGCGAACGAGCAGTACTTC.

The chain carries TRBV2 and TRBJ2-3, with 8 positions matching TRBD1. CDR1 and CDR2 from the germline V gene are SNHLY and FYNNEI. Trimming removed 4 bases from V and 4 bases from J; junction bases left unmatched: 7. This CDR3 has 15 residues. The CDR3 reads CASSGMDRAADTQYF. As DNA, the CDR3 is TGTGCCAGCAGTGGGATGGACAGGGCAGCAGATACGCAGTATTTT.

The chain is built from TRBV7-9 and TRBJ2-3; 8 bases line up with TRBD1. This CDR3 has 12 residues. The germline V gene encodes CDR1 SEHNR and CDR2 FQNEAQ (reference sequence). The V gene end was trimmed by 11 bases and the J gene end by 1 base; junction bases not matched to a gene: 2. The CDR3 is CAGQGRTDTQYF. CDR3 DNA: TGTGCCGGACAGGGACGCACAGATACGCAGTATTTT.

The chain links TRBV6-6 to TRBJ2-3; D might be TRBD1 (5 bases). This CDR3 contains 15 residues. CDR1 is MNHNY, CDR2 SVGAGI, per germline (reference sequence). V lost 0 bases and J lost 1, with 8 bases in between. CDR3 in DNA: TGTGCCAGCAGTTACTCGGGGCAGGGCACAGATACGCAGTATTTT. It yields the protein CASSYSGQGTDTQYF.

This chain uses TRBV7-2 with TRBJ2-5, with 7 nucleotides matching TRBD1. The CDR3 sequence is 15 residues long. The V gene's germline CDR1 is SGHTA and CDR2 FQGNSA. With 2 bases clipped from V and 2 bases from J, the junction kept 5 bases outside the gene matches. CDR3 region: CASSLTQGKQETQYF. CDR3 bases: TGTGCCAGCAGCTTAACACAGGGGAAACAAGAGACCCAGTACTTC.

The chain couples TRBV7-8 to TRBJ1-1; 8 nucleotides align to TRBD1. The CDR3 totals 17 residues. The V gene's germline CDR1 is SGHVS and CDR2 FQNEAQ. Germline trimming cut 7 bases from V and 1 base from J; bases unmatched to any gene: 14. CDR3 protein: CASTSRRDRRANTEAFF. The CDR3 bases are TGTGCCAGCACCTCACGGAGGGACAGGCGGGCGAACACTGAAGCTTTCTTT.

The V gene is TRBV19, the J gene TRBJ2-1; 10 positions match TRBD1. This CDR3 comprises 15 residues. Germline lookup yields CDR1 LNHDA and CDR2 SQIVND (reference sequence). J gave up 8 bases and V 3 bases, and 7 bases lay outside the gene matches. For the CDR3, the DNA is TGTGCCAGTAGTATGGACAGGGGGGGACTCGATGAGCAGTTCTTC. This gives the protein CASSMDRGGLDEQFF.

The V gene is TRBV30, the J gene TRBJ2-1; TRBD2 aligns across 9 bases. The CDR3 runs to 13 residues. The V gene end was trimmed by 4 bases and the J gene end by 7 bases; junction bases not matched to a gene: 5. Germline values: CDR1 GTSNPN, CDR2 SVGIG (reference sequence). Written as DNA, the CDR3 is TGTGCCTGGACTAGCGGGATAAATAATGAGCAGTTCTTC. It codes for CAWTSGINNEQFF.